The sequence of this T cell receptor beta chain was determined in a study of T cell changes during pregnancy in multiple sclerosis (dated by TCRdb to between 2018 and 2021). Regarding the research as a whole: Changes in the T cell repertoire over the course of pregnancy were examined in this study in women with multiple sclerosis.

Reading the germline V gene (reference sequence) gives CDR1 SGHKS and CDR2 YYEKEE. V has 2 bases trimmed and J has 3 bases trimmed; junction bases matching no gene number 3. From the cysteine up to the phenylalanine, the CDR3 has a length of 15 residues. Solely the CDR3 DNA is kept, with 45 bases framed from the first base. Receptors were amplified or captured by the immunoSEQ multiplex PCR assay. Held by TCRdb, this immuneACCESS table contains in-frame sequences only and omits some clones. Under half of the omission traces to an unresolved V gene where checked; the cause of the rest is unknown. The sample data list 99,000 or so clones, and over 85% of these were observed just once. The ten largest make up 0.99% of the sample. About this clone itself: Its antigen is currently not known. No base quality information exists; no much larger clone differs at one position.

This sequence was found in a female donor with multiple sclerosis, enrolled in a pregnancy study. The specimen was peripheral blood, collected after pregnancy. In this chain, TRBV5-5 is recombined with TRBJ1-5; 9 middle bases align to TRBD1. The CDR3 reads as follows: CASSFRDRDNQPQHF. The DNA sequence is given as TGTGCCAGCAGCTTCCGGGACAGGGACAATCAGCCCCAGCATTTT.